This TCR beta chain was sequenced in a study of T cell repertoires in cytomegalovirus infection. Looking at the study overall: CMV infection and matching HLA type were both indicated by public TCR beta signatures. Study findings and constraints: Within the response measured ex vivo, HLA-C-restricted CMV-specific TCR beta clonotypes were dominant. Cumulative frequency (of public TCR beta family members) identified carriers of CMV plus the relevant HLA.

TCRdb used MiXCR to reprocess the reads, holding one entry per CDR3 protein. The profile shows a few hundred thousand distinct CDR3 sequences, about a sixth of them singletons. In the case of this clonotype: As yet, its antigen is unknown.

V lost 7 bases, J lost 6 bases, and 16 bases lay in between. Germline V lookup: CDR1 SGHDT, CDR2 YYEEEE. This CDR3 spans 14 amino acids. The sample was CD8+ T cells from PBMCs. The genes are TRBV5-6 and TRBJ1-4; D perhaps matches TRBD1 (6 bases). The sequence came from a human donor in good health (CMV status not recorded). Some clones in this sample may be carry-over from other donors' samples. Here the CDR3 reads CASGTPGEHEKLFF. The CDR3 DNA is TGTGCCAGCGGAACTCCAGGGGAGCATGAAAAACTGTTTTTT.